The sequence of this T cell receptor beta chain was determined in a study of blood T cell repertoires in COVID-19. Study-level background: The cDNA or gDNA used as material had been derived from T cells, B-cell-depleted T cells, or PBMCs.

CDR1 is SGDLS and CDR2 is YYNGEE in the germline V gene. V lost 3 bases, J lost 6 bases, and 0 bases stayed unmatched. The CDR3 is 11 amino acids. TCRdb's table, derived via immunoSEQ multiplex PCR, lists solely in-frame clones and lacks some. This table holds about 6,600 clones, 80% to 90% found once. The chain has TRBV9 and TRBJ2-7; 7 bases fit TRBD2. This TCR derives from a human donor in a cohort sampled during active COVID-19. The donor label of this sample is uncertain. Sequenced: peripheral blood. CDR3 region: CASSASGEQYF. CDR3 DNA sequence: TGTGCCAGCAGCGCTAGCGGCGAGCAGTACTTC.